This T cell receptor beta chain originates from a study of post-analysis software for immune sequencing data. Each TCR beta cDNA library carried unique molecular identifiers. MiXCR, applied by TCRdb to the PCR reads, yields one record per CDR3 protein. The sample lists hundreds of thousands of distinct CDR3 sequences, roughly 45% occurring once. This clonotype has only a few counts. This clonotype was obtained from a girl under 18 with multiple sclerosis. Sequenced sample: blood.

The CDR3 nucleotides read TGCAGCGTTGAAGATACGCAGTATTTT. Protein sequence: CSVEDTQYF. The chain uses TRBV29-1 and TRBJ2-3; D remains ambiguous. Germline-derived CDR1 and CDR2 are SQVTM and ANQGSEA. Trimming removed 0 bases from V and 8 bases from J, with 0 bases in between. The CDR3 sequence is 9 residues long.